This entry features one T cell receptor (beta chain) sequence. This record comes from a study of blood T cell repertoires in COVID-19. Whole-study context: PBMCs, B-cell-depleted T cells, or T cells provided the cDNA or gDNA that made up the material.

The CDR3 has 14 residues. CDR1 is MGHDK, CDR2 SYGVNS, per germline. V lost 7 bases to trimming and J lost 0 bases, with 10 bases between them. Some clones are missing from TCRdb's copy, which holds only in-frame ones; the method was immunoSEQ multiplex PCR. The data hold approximately 300,000 clones, with about nine tenths observed a single time. The sequence derives from a woman aged 40 to 50 with acute or convalescent COVID-19. J is TRBJ1-3 and V is TRBV25-1, with D perhaps matching TRBD1 (5 bases). Material for sequencing was peripheral blood. CDR3 coding DNA: TGTGCCAGCATCGGGGGGGTCTCTGGAAACACCATATATTTT. It specifies CASIGGVSGNTIYF.